This note documents a single T cell receptor beta chain sequence. The antigen remains undetermined. This specimen comes from a study of T-cell reconstitution after alpha-beta-depleted transplantation in children. The study, taken as a whole, reports: It was reported that alpha-beta T cells came from several hundred expanded graft clones (about two months after transplant).

V lost 5 bases, J lost 3 bases, and 3 bases stayed unmatched. The CDR3 has 15 amino acids. From germline, CDR1 is SGHTA and CDR2 FQGNSA. Using unique molecular identifiers, the investigators prepared the TCRbeta library. TCRdb reanalysed the PCR reads using MiXCR and keeps one entry per CDR3 protein. The table records 90,000 to 130,000 distinct CDR3 sequences, around 6.4% of them present only once. The sample in question was PBMCs, mostly from graft donor cells, obtained 360 days after TCRalphabeta/CD19-depleted stem cell transplant. The source is a male patient between 2 and 15 years old who had a stem cell transplant for acute lymphoblastic leukemia, so the T cells may come from the graft donor. This chain joins TRBV7-2 and TRBJ2-2; 10 nucleotides agree with TRBD2. This chain's CDR3 is CASSRTSGHTGELFF. Here the CDR3 DNA reads TGTGCCAGCAGCCGGACTAGCGGTCACACCGGGGAGCTGTTTTTT.